Listed below are T cell receptor beta chains from one sample, sequenced in a study of spatial heterogeneity in lung cancer. Via MiXCR, TCRdb re-called the 5' RACE reads, giving one row per CDR3 protein. Of approximately 18,000 distinct CDR3 sequences listed, around 5% are singletons. Sequencing used lung tumor tissue, obtained at surgery. The receptors were gathered from a female donor with early-stage non-small cell lung cancer. The CDR3 runs from the conserved cysteine through the conserved F or W.

TRBV5-1	TRBJ2-5	CASSGEGQGEETQYF
TRBV28	TRBJ2-6	CASSLPGTAPGANVLTF
TRBV29-1	TRBJ1-1	CSVPAHTEAFF
TRBV10-3	TRBJ2-3	CASTSGDTQYF
TRBV9	TRBJ2-7	CASSVATSGSYEQYF
TRBV19	TRBJ1-4	CASRNPGQGDEKLFF
TRBV10-3	TRBJ2-1	CAISETSGRTLSSYNEQFF
TRBV9	TRBJ1-1	CASSARGLGAHEAFF
TRBV20-1	TRBJ2-2	CSARKLAGVTGELFF
TRBV12-3/TRBV12-4	TRBJ1-6	CASSLARTSPLHF
TRBV10-2	TRBJ1-5	CASKAGGNQPQHF
TRBV20-1	TRBJ2-1	CSARGGNVDNEQFF
TRBV7-8	TRBJ2-1	CASSSDFFSGNEQFF
TRBV7-2	TRBJ1-5	CASSLQGNQPQHF
TRBV19	TRBJ2-7	CASSINTGESEQYF
TRBV20-1	TRBJ2-1	CSASPTSGRIGEQFF
TRBV9	TRBJ2-7	CASSVASGAGYYEQYF
TRBV9	TRBJ2-7	CASSPSAGHSYEQYF
TRBV5-1	TRBJ2-6	CASSLEGTPGANVLTF
TRBV5-4	TRBJ2-1	CASSLSGAHNEQFF
TRBV29-1	TRBJ2-5	CSVEVTAGETQYF
TRBV16	TRBJ2-1	CASSLRQGWNEQFF
TRBV12-3/TRBV12-4	TRBJ2-2	CASSFHSTGELFF
TRBV20-1	TRBJ2-2	CSARDVGAGELFF
TRBV28	TRBJ2-1	CASSSPGRGTYNEQFF
TRBV12-3/TRBV12-4	TRBJ2-3	CASRPSTVSTDTQYF
TRBV7-8	TRBJ1-1	CASSYGGTEAFF
TRBV9	TRBJ2-1	CASSRGTSGSSYNEQFF
TRBV27	TRBJ2-1	CASSRSSGYYNEQFF
TRBV7-9	TRBJ1-1	CASRTGQGRSEAFF
TRBV6-6	TRBJ1-1	CASRDRAETEAFF
TRBV7-9	TRBJ1-5	CASSSTVGTQPQHF
TRBV5-1	TRBJ2-3	CASRVSTYTQYF
TRBV29-1	TRBJ2-2	CSVRGQGSNTGELFF
TRBV10-3	TRBJ2-7	CAARGQVSSYEQYF
TRBV2	TRBJ2-1	CASTPLAGGYNEQFF
TRBV10-3	TRBJ2-1	CAISPGQGSNEQFF
TRBV20-1	TRBJ1-6	CSAPVRQGFNSPLHF
TRBV5-1	TRBJ2-1	CASSSVAGSREQFF
TRBV11-2	TRBJ2-3	CASSSTGQSTDTQYF
TRBV20-1	TRBJ1-5	CSALSRTGADQPQHF
TRBV5-1	TRBJ2-2	CASSLSQGGTGELFF
TRBV5-1	TRBJ2-3	CASSLSGEEDTQYF
TRBV12-5	TRBJ2-3	CASSYDPRTQYF
TRBV18	TRBJ1-6	CASSPGDSSFSPLHF
TRBV2	TRBJ2-3	CASSENTDTQYF
TRBV9	TRBJ2-1	CASSSSLAGYNEQFF
TRBV27	TRBJ2-3	CASSLSRGTDTQYF
TRBV7-9	TRBJ1-4	CASSSQGTNEKLFF
TRBV27	TRBJ2-7	CASSLGGPGEQYF
TRBV5-6	TRBJ1-2	CASSKRQMLYGYTF
TRBV28	TRBJ2-7	CASRSPGVTYEQYF
TRBV7-3	TRBJ2-1	CASSLRSYNEQFF
TRBV7-3	TRBJ2-1	CASSLRGFGGVNNEQFF
TRBV20-1	TRBJ2-1	CSAWGSGSYEQFF
TRBV28	TRBJ2-7	CASSFVAGGPYEQYF
TRBV11-2	TRBJ1-1	CASSLASQWNTEAFF
TRBV28	TRBJ1-3	CASSFTGTGRNTIYF
TRBV2	TRBJ1-1	CASRFGPQNTEAFF
TRBV27	TRBJ2-3	CASSFSGRLLSTDTQYF